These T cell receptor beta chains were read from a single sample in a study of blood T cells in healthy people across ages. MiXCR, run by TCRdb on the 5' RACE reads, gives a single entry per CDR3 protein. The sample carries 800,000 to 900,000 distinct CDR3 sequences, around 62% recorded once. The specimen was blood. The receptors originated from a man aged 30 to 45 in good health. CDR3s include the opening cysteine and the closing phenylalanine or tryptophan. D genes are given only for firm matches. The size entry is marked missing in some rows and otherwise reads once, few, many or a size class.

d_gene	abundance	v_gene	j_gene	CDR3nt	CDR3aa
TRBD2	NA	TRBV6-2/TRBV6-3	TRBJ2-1	TGTGCCAGCAGTTCGACTAGCGGGGGGGCCTCCTACAATGAGCAGTTCTTC	CASSSTSGGASYNEQFF
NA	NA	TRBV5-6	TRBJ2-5	TGTGCCAGCAGCTTGGAGCCAAACAGGTTTGAAGAGACCCAGTACTTC	CASSLEPNRFEETQYF
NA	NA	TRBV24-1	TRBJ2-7	TGTGCCACCAGTGATACAGGGACCCATAGCTCCTACGAGCAGTACTTC	CATSDTGTHSSYEQYF
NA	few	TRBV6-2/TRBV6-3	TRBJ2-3	TGTGCCAGCAGTTACGGCCGGGGAGATACGCAGTATTTT	CASSYGRGDTQYF
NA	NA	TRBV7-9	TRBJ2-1	TGTGCCAGCAGCCTACGGGCAGGAGGGCCCCCCAATGAGCAGTTCTTC	CASSLRAGGPPNEQFF
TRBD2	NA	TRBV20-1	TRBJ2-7	TGCAGTGCTAGAGATCGGACTAGCGGGGGTGTGCACGAGCAGTACTTC	CSARDRTSGGVHEQYF
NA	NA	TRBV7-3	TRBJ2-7	TGTGCCAGCAGCTTAACGACGGCAGGGAGAGGCAATGAGCAGTACTTC	CASSLTTAGRGNEQYF
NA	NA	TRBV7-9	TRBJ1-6	TGTGCCAGCAGCTTGGGGTCGGATAAGGTACCCCTCCACTTT	CASSLGSDKVPLHF
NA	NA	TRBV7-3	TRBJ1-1	TGTGCCAGCAGCCCCAGACCCCGGGTGACTGAAGCTTTCTTT	CASSPRPRVTEAFF
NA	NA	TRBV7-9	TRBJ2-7	TGTGCCAGCAGCTCGACAAGAACCTACGAGCAGTACTTC	CASSSTRTYEQYF
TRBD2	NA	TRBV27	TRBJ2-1	TGTGCCAGCACCCGGACTAGCGGACACAATGAGCAGTTCTTC	CASTRTSGHNEQFF
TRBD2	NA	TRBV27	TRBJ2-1	TGTGCCAGCAGTTCCCCGACTAGCGGGGGCGATCCCTCCTACAATGAGCAGTTCTTC	CASSSPTSGGDPSYNEQFF
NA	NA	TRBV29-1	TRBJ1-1	TGCAGCGTTGAGCATCCATCTGAAGCTTTCTTT	CSVEHPSEAFF
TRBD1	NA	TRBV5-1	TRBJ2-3	TGCGCCAGCAGCACGGGACAGGGGAGCACAGATACGCAGTATTTT	CASSTGQGSTDTQYF